Listed below are T cell receptor beta chains from one sample, sequenced in a study of blood T cell repertoires in COVID-19. TCRdb's table, derived via immunoSEQ multiplex PCR, lists solely in-frame clones and lacks some. The sample has roughly 330,000 clones, approximately 90% seen once. The source material was PBMCs or T cells enriched from blood (not recorded which). The receptors come from a woman aged 18-29 years who had recovered from COVID-19. Each CDR3 is given with its conserved first and last residue. D genes are given only for firm matches. The size field is filled for only some rows; it gives once, few, many or a size class.

j_call,cdr3_length,clone_size,v_call,d_call,cdr3_nt,cdr3_aa
TRBJ2-7,16,-,TRBV4-2,TRBD2,TGTGCCAGCAGCCAAGATAGGCTAGCGGGTTATGACGAGCAGTACTTC,CASSQDRLAGYDEQYF
TRBJ1-3,11,once,TRBV28,-,TGTGCCAGCAATGAGGGGGTAGAGAGGTATTTT,CASNEGVERYF
TRBJ1-1,14,once,TRBV5-4,TRBD1,TGTGCCAGCAGCTGGGACAGGGGGGGCACTGAAGCTTTCTTT,CASSWDRGGTEAFF
TRBJ2-7,12,-,TRBV7-9,-,TGTGCCAGCAGCTTAGACAGGGACGAGCAGTACTTC,CASSLDRDEQYF
TRBJ1-4,15,-,TRBV19,-,TGTGCCAGTACCGGAGGGACTACCCCCGAGGGGAAACTGTTTTTT,CASTGGTTPEGKLFF
TRBJ1-4,14,-,TRBV28,-,TGTGCCAGCAGCCTCGGGACACCTTTAGAAAAACTGTTTTTT,CASSLGTPLEKLFF
TRBJ1-1,11,-,TRBV19,-,TGTGCCAGTATAGGGGGTACTGAAGCTTTCTTT,CASIGGTEAFF
TRBJ2-7,13,few,TRBV5-4,-,TGTGCCAGCAGCGCACCTCGAGGCCACGAGCAGTACTTC,CASSAPRGHEQYF
TRBJ2-1,18,-,TRBV7-8,TRBD2,TGTGCCAGCAGCTTAAGGCGGGGGGGCCGGGTCGTTGTCAATGAGCAGTTCTTC,CASSLRRGGRVVVNEQFF
TRBJ2-2,17,-,TRBV7-3,-,TGTGCCAGCAGCTTATATGGGGTTGGAGGGGCAACCGGGGAGCTGTTTTTT,CASSLYGVGGATGELFF
TRBJ2-7,13,-,TRBV7-3,TRBD2,TGTGCCAGCAGCTCGACCGAGCGGGGACCGAAGTACTTC,CASSSTERGPKYF
TRBJ2-3,16,-,TRBV7-9,-,TGTGCCAGCAGCGCTCCTCTCGGGCGGGGCACAGATACGCAGTATTTT,CASSAPLGRGTDTQYF
TRBJ2-1,16,-,TRBV7-9,TRBD2,TGTGCCAGCAGCTCCACCGGGACTAGGGTACTGAATGAGCAGTTCTTC,CASSSTGTRVLNEQFF
TRBJ1-2,14,-,TRBV19,TRBD1,TGTGCCAGTAGTATAGTCCGGGACAGCTATGGCTACACCTTC,CASSIVRDSYGYTF
TRBJ2-7,14,-,TRBV28,-,TGTGCCAGCAGCACTCCAGGGTCAGCCTACGAGCAGTACTTC,CASSTPGSAYEQYF
TRBJ2-7,17,-,TRBV19,TRBD2,TGTGCCAGTAGTATGTCTAGCGGGAGGGCCAGTCGCTACGAGCAGTACTTC,CASSMSSGRASRYEQYF
TRBJ2-1,15,few,TRBV19,TRBD1,TGTGCCAGTAGTATGCGGCAGGGGGTCGGCAATGAGCAGTTCTTC,CASSMRQGVGNEQFF
TRBJ2-1,15,few,TRBV6-5,TRBD1,TGTGCCAGCACCTTAGCTGGACAGGGGGCGAATGAGCAGTTCTTC,CASTLAGQGANEQFF
TRBJ2-7,13,many,TRBV13,-,TGTGCCAGCAGCTTATCAGAGGCGGGAGAGCAGTACTTC,CASSLSEAGEQYF
TRBJ1-2,12,-,TRBV7-9,-,TGTGCCAGTCCCTCAGGGGATTATGGCTACACCTTC,CASPSGDYGYTF
TRBJ1-4,14,-,TRBV27,-,TGTGCCAGCAGTTTCGGCCCGGGGAATGAAAAACTGTTTTTT,CASSFGPGNEKLFF
TRBJ2-1,13,few,TRBV2,-,TGTGCCAGCAGTGAAGGGACAGACAATGAGCAGTTCTTC,CASSEGTDNEQFF
TRBJ2-7,17,-,TRBV28,TRBD1,TGTGCCAGCAGTCTAATCCTAACCGGGACAGGGGGTGACGAGCAGTACTTC,CASSLILTGTGGDEQYF
TRBJ2-2,13,once,TRBV11-2,-,TGTGCCAGCAGCGTCCTCCTGTCCGGGGAGCTGTTTTTT,CASSVLLSGELFF
TRBJ1-1,15,-,TRBV4-1,-,TGCGCCAGCAGCCAAATAACCAGGTTGAACACTGAAGCTTTCTTT,CASSQITRLNTEAFF
TRBJ2-2,15,-,TRBV5-1,-,TGCGCCAGCAGCTCGAGGCCGGGTACCCCCGGGGAGCTGTTTTTT,CASSSRPGTPGELFF
TRBJ2-5,14,-,TRBV9,-,TGTGCCAGCAGCGAGACTCAGGGTGAAGAGACCCAGTACTTC,CASSETQGEETQYF
TRBJ1-4,14,once,TRBV30,TRBD1,TGTGCCTGGAACAACAGGGGAACTAATGAAAAACTGTTTTTT,CAWNNRGTNEKLFF
TRBJ2-2,16,-,TRBV5-4,TRBD2,TGTGCCAGCAGCTCTCAAGCGGGAGGTAACACCGGGGAGCTGTTTTTT,CASSSQAGGNTGELFF
TRBJ1-3,14,-,TRBV27,-,TGTGCCAGCAGTTCCCAGGGCTCTGGAAACACCATATATTTT,CASSSQGSGNTIYF
TRBJ2-5,12,-,TRBV7-6,-,TGTGCCAGCAGCCCCATCCAAGAGACCCAGTACTTC,CASSPIQETQYF
TRBJ1-1,15,-,TRBV19,TRBD1,TGTGCCAGTAGTCTATGGACAGGGGGGCACACTGAAGCTTTCTTT,CASSLWTGGHTEAFF
TRBJ2-4,20,-,TRBV6-1,TRBD1,TGTGCCAGCAGTGAAGAGGTGGTCGGGACAGCAATCGCCAACAAAAACATTCAGTACTTC,CASSEEVVGTAIANKNIQYF
TRBJ1-2,14,-,TRBV10-3,TRBD1,TGTGCCATCAGTGAGCCGGTGACAGGGAACGGCTACACCTTC,CAISEPVTGNGYTF
TRBJ2-1,14,-,TRBV30,TRBD1,TGTGCCGGGAGGGACAGGGGGCGAGACAATGAGCAGTTCTTC,CAGRDRGRDNEQFF
TRBJ1-3,13,-,TRBV30,TRBD1,TGTGCCTGGAATACAGGGGGCGCGAACACCATATATTTT,CAWNTGGANTIYF
TRBJ2-7,16,-,TRBV13,-,TGTGCCAGCAGCTTAGCTGGGCGGGGAGGCTCCTACGAGCAGTACTTC,CASSLAGRGGSYEQYF
TRBJ2-2,15,-,TRBV30,TRBD1,TGTGCCTGGACCATACAGGGGGCGGGCACCGGGGAGCTGTTTTTT,CAWTIQGAGTGELFF
TRBJ2-7,14,-,TRBV6-5,TRBD2,TGTGCCAGCAGGGGACTAGCGGGAACCTACGAGCAGTACTTC,CASRGLAGTYEQYF
TRBJ1-3,16,-,TRBV5-1,TRBD1,TGCGCCAGCAGCCCGGGGGACAGGAGCTCTGGAAACACCATATATTTT,CASSPGDRSSGNTIYF
TRBJ1-5,15,-,TRBV9,-,TGTGCCAGCAGCGTAGGAGGGAGGGAGACTCAGCCCCAGCATTTT,CASSVGGRETQPQHF
TRBJ2-1,13,once,TRBV18,TRBD1,TGTGCCAGCTCACAGGACAGGGTCAATGAGCAGTTCTTC,CASSQDRVNEQFF
TRBJ2-6,16,-,TRBV5-1,TRBD1,TGCGCCAGCGGACAGGGGGCTTCGTCTGGGGCCAACGTCCTGACTTTC,CASGQGASSGANVLTF
TRBJ2-5,14,-,TRBV5-1,TRBD1,TGCGCCAGCAGCGCGGGACAGGAACAAGAGACCCAGTACTTC,CASSAGQEQETQYF
TRBJ2-2,13,-,TRBV24-1,-,TGTGCCACCAGTGATTTACTTCACCGGGAGCTGTTTTTT,CATSDLLHRELFF
TRBJ1-4,15,once,TRBV7-8,-,TGTGCCAGCAGTACCGGGTGGGGAGGTTTTGAAAAACTGTTTTTT,CASSTGWGGFEKLFF
TRBJ1-1,13,-,TRBV28,-,TGTGCCAGCAGTCTCAGGGATCCCGCTGAAGCTTTCTTT,CASSLRDPAEAFF
TRBJ2-3,16,-,TRBV2,TRBD2,TGTGCCAGCAGGCCGGGACTAGCGGCCTACCGGGATACGCAGTATTTT,CASRPGLAAYRDTQYF
TRBJ1-3,16,-,TRBV28,-,TGTGCCAGCAGTTCACGGAGGAGGGTCTCTGGAAACACCATATATTTT,CASSSRRRVSGNTIYF
TRBJ2-7,17,few,TRBV7-8,TRBD2,TGTGCCAGCAGCTTAGAACGGAACCCTAGCGGGGTCTACGAGCAGTACTTC,CASSLERNPSGVYEQYF
TRBJ1-5,15,-,TRBV21-1,-,TGTGCCAGCAGCAAAGCCCTGGGACAGGGATTTATGAAGCATTTT,CASSKALGQGFMKHF
TRBJ2-7,14,-,TRBV27,TRBD1,TGTGCCAGCAGTCCACGACAGGGGTACGACGAGCAGTACTTC,CASSPRQGYDEQYF
TRBJ1-6,13,once,TRBV5-4,-,TGTGCCAGCAGCGTTTACTGGAATTCACCCCTCCACTTT,CASSVYWNSPLHF
TRBJ2-7,14,-,TRBV29-1,TRBD2,TGCAGCGTTTTACCGGGACTAGCGGACTACGAGCAGTACTTC,CSVLPGLADYEQYF